These T cell receptor beta chains were read from a single sample in a study of cytomegalovirus exposure and HLA in healthy donors. Sequenced by immunoSEQ multiplex PCR; TCRdb stores in-frame clones only, minus some. The sample includes fewer than 200,000 clones. Sequencing input: PBMCs. These receptors originate from a man in his thirties or forties in good health and CMV-seronegative. Each CDR3 is given with its conserved first and last residue. A D gene is named only where the DNA matches it firmly.

>TRBJ2-7|-|TRBV20-1
TGCAGTGCCCGAGATGTTTCCGAGCAGTACTTC
CSARDVSEQYF
>TRBJ2-6|-|TRBV29-1
TGCAGCGTCTCAGGGTCTGGGGCCAACGTCCTGACTTTC
CSVSGSGANVLTF
>TRBJ1-2|-|TRBV7-9
TGTGCCAGCAGCTTAGCGCGAGACAGATACTATGGCTACACCTTC
CASSLARDRYYGYTF
>TRBJ2-4|TRBD2|TRBV5-1
TGCGCCAGCAGCTTGATTACCGAGCGGGGCGGCATTCAGTACTTC
CASSLITERGGIQYF
>TRBJ1-3|-|TRBV11-3
TGTGCCAGCAGCTCCCCGAGGCTGGCTGGAAACACCATATATTTT
CASSSPRLAGNTIYF
>TRBJ2-1|-|TRBV7-8
TGTGCCAGCAGCCCCGAACTAGCCAGCTCCTACAATGAGCAGTTCTTC
CASSPELASSYNEQFF
>TRBJ2-5|-|TRBV2
TGTGCCAGCAGTGAAGGGCACGGGGAGACCCAGTACTTC
CASSEGHGETQYF
>TRBJ1-5|-|TRBV2
TGTGCCAGCAGCCCAGACAGTGAACAGCATTTT
CASSPDSEQHF
>TRBJ2-2|-|TRBV28
TGTGCCAGCAGGAATAACGACAGGGGAGGGACCGGGGAGCTGTTTTTT
CASRNNDRGGTGELFF
>TRBJ1-1|-|TRBV18
TGTGCCAGCTCACCCCGGGAGGACGGACAGAACACTGAAGCTTTCTTT
CASSPREDGQNTEAFF
>TRBJ1-5|TRBD1|TRBV10-3
TGTGCCATCAGTGACCGACAGGGGATAAATCAGCCCCAGCATTTT
CAISDRQGINQPQHF
>TRBJ2-5|TRBD1|TRBV19
TGTGCCAGTAGCCCGGGGGACAGGGAAGTAGAGACCCAGTACTTC
CASSPGDREVETQYF
>TRBJ1-1|TRBD1|TRBV7-8
TGTGCCAGCAGCTTACAGGGGGCGGTCACTGAAGCTTTCTTT
CASSLQGAVTEAFF
>TRBJ1-4|TRBD1|TRBV12-5
TGTGCCAGTGGGATAGGACAGGGACCAACTAATGAAAAACTGTTTTTT
CASGIGQGPTNEKLFF
>TRBJ1-1|TRBD1|TRBV19
TGTGCCAGTAGTATGGGACAGGGGTTGAACACTGAAGCTTTCTTT
CASSMGQGLNTEAFF
>TRBJ2-2|TRBD1|TRBV9
TGTGCCAGCAGCCACGACAGGGGGGGAAACACCGGGGAGCTGTTTTTT
CASSHDRGGNTGELFF
>TRBJ2-3|TRBD2|TRBV7-6
TGTGCCAGCAGCTTGTTAACTAGCGGGACAGATACGCAGTATTTT
CASSLLTSGTDTQYF
>TRBJ2-1|TRBD2|TRBV28
TGTGCCAGCCCTACGGAGAGCGGGATTGGGGTTGACGATGAGCAGTTCTTC
CASPTESGIGVDDEQFF
>TRBJ2-7|TRBD1|TRBV9
TGTGCCAGCAGCGGGCGACAGGGGAACCACGAGCAGTACTTC
CASSGRQGNHEQYF
>TRBJ2-7|-|TRBV7-9
TGTGCCAGCAGCTTAAATATGGTGGGCCACGAGCAGTACTTC
CASSLNMVGHEQYF
>TRBJ2-5|-|TRBV7-3
TGTGCCAGCAGCCCAGGGGCTTTGGAGACCCAGTACTTC
CASSPGALETQYF
>TRBJ2-3|TRBD2|TRBV4-3
TGCGCCAGCAGCCAAGATCGGGTAACTAGCGGGGGCACAGATACGCAGTATTTT
CASSQDRVTSGGTDTQYF
>TRBJ2-2|-|TRBV27
TGTGCCAGCAGTTTATCGGGAGCCGGGGAGCTGTTTTTT
CASSLSGAGELFF
>TRBJ1-6|-|TRBV30
TGTGCCTGGACGCGGGTAATCTTAGAGTCACCCCTCCACTTT
CAWTRVILESPLHF
>TRBJ2-1|TRBD2|TRBV4-2
TGTGCCAGCAGCCAAGATCTAGGCGGGAGGGGAGTTATGAATGAGCAGTTCTTC
CASSQDLGGRGVMNEQFF
>TRBJ1-3|-|TRBV5-1
TGCGCCAGCAGCTCCGGGGCAGGGGCTGGAAACACCATATATTTT
CASSSGAGAGNTIYF
>TRBJ2-3|TRBD2|TRBV11-2
TGTGCCAGCAGCTGGGGGGGATTCACAGATACGCAGTATTTT
CASSWGGFTDTQYF
>TRBJ2-5|TRBD2|TRBV30
TGTGCCTGGAGTCGACGGGAGGGAGAGACCCAGTACTTC
CAWSRREGETQYF
>TRBJ2-5|-|TRBV7-7
TGTGCCAGCAGCCCAGGGGCGGCCCAAGAGACCCAGTACTTC
CASSPGAAQETQYF